These 9 T cell receptor beta chains share one sample of origin, sequenced in a study of blood T cell repertoires in COVID-19. Method: immunoSEQ multiplex PCR; TCRdb's copy keeps in-frame clones and lacks some. The sample carries under 200,000 clones, about 83% recorded once. Material for sequencing was peripheral blood. The receptors stem from a man aged 55 to 70 with acute or convalescent COVID-19.

The rearrangement joins TRBV7-3 to TRBJ2-3; 9 bases match TRBD2. The CDR3 is 14 residues long. Germline V CDR1 and CDR2: SGHTA, FQGTGA. The ends lost 4 bases at V and 4 bases at J; junction bases unmatched: 3. CDR3 region: CASSYGLASDTQYF. CDR3 DNA sequence: TGTGCCAGCAGCTACGGACTAGCGTCAGATACGCAGTATTTT. Full variable domain (remainder filled in from reference TRBV7-3 and TRBJ2-3): GAGVSQTPSNKVTEKGKYVELRCDPISGHTALYWYRQSLGQGPEFLIYFQGTGAADDSGLPNDRFFAVRPEGSVSTLKIQRTERGDSAVYLCASSYGLASDTQYFGPGTRLTVL.

The chain couples TRBV28 to TRBJ1-6, with D possibly TRBD1 on 6 matching bases. The CDR3 covers 16 residues. The germline V gene encodes CDR1 MDHEN and CDR2 SYDVKM. V gave up 5 bases and J gave up 5 bases, with 16 bases separating them. The CDR3 DNA follows: TGTGCCAGCAGTGGGGGGGAGGACAGACATAATTCACCCCTCCACTTT. Translated, it gives CASSGGEDRHNSPLHF.

The rearrangement joins TRBV5-1 to TRBJ1-6, with 10 nucleotides matching TRBD1. There are 15 residues in the CDR3. V lost 4 bases and J lost 8; bases outside the gene matches: 6. In germline, CDR1 is SGHRS, CDR2 YFSETQ. This CDR3 reads CASSPTGGQDSPLHF. CDR3 coding DNA: TGCGCCAGCAGCCCGACAGGGGGCCAGGATTCACCCCTCCACTTT.

The chain couples TRBV7-2 to TRBJ2-1; D remains ambiguous. The ends were cut back, 5 bases at V and 5 bases at J, with 10 bases in the middle. CDR3 length equals 13 residues. Germline V gives CDR1 SGHTA, CDR2 FQGNSA. CDR3 DNA sequence: TGTGCCAGCAGCGGGTCAGGAAACAATGAGCAGTTCTTC. It is translated as CASSGSGNNEQFF.

The DNA of the CDR3 is TGTGCCAGCAGCCAAGATCATGTGCGCCGCTACGAGCAGTACTTC. Translated, it gives CASSQDHVRRYEQYF. The rearrangement uses TRBV14 and TRBJ2-7, with unresolved D. This CDR3 has 15 residues. Trimming took off 0 bases at V and 3 bases at J, with 12 bases between the two ends. Germline V gene data show CDR1 as SGHDN and CDR2 as FVKESK.

The CDR3 sequence is CASSSGLAGDTQYF. In DNA, the CDR3 is TGTGCCAGCAGCTCGGGACTAGCGGGAGATACGCAGTATTTT. This chain links TRBV7-3 with TRBJ2-3; 12 positions match TRBD2. Germline CDR1 and CDR2: SGHTA and FQGTGA. Trimming removed 4 bases from V and 5 bases from J; junction bases left unmatched: 1. The CDR3 runs 14 residues.

The chain links TRBV2 to TRBJ2-2; 10 bases are a match to TRBD1. CDR3 length equals 15 residues. V was clipped by 5 bases and J by 4 bases; unmatched bases: 4. CDR1 is SNHLY, CDR2 FYNNEI, per germline. DNA for the CDR3: TGTGCCAGCAGTTCCGGGACAGGGGCCACCGGGGAGCTGTTTTTT. As protein: CASSSGTGATGELFF.

V gene TRBV27 combines with J gene TRBJ2-1, with TRBD2 as a possible D gene (5 bases). Per the germline V gene, CDR1 is MNHEY and CDR2 is SMNVEV (reference sequence). Trimming pared 10 bases from V and 0 bases from J, leaving 16 bases between. The CDR3 spans 15 residues. CDR3 bases: TGTGCCATCGCTTCCGGGAAACTCTCCTACAATGAGCAGTTCTTC. Translating it yields CAIASGKLSYNEQFF.

This clone was detected a few times. V is TRBV14 and J is TRBJ1-2; D is perhaps TRBD1 (6 bases). The CDR3 totals 14 residues. Germline CDR1 and CDR2: SGHDN and FVKESK. V gave up 1 base and J gave up 7 bases, with 13 bases separating them. The CDR3 region has the DNA TGTGCCAGCAGCCAAGCGGCAGGGGCGCGTGGCTACACCTTC. This codes for CASSQAAGARGYTF.